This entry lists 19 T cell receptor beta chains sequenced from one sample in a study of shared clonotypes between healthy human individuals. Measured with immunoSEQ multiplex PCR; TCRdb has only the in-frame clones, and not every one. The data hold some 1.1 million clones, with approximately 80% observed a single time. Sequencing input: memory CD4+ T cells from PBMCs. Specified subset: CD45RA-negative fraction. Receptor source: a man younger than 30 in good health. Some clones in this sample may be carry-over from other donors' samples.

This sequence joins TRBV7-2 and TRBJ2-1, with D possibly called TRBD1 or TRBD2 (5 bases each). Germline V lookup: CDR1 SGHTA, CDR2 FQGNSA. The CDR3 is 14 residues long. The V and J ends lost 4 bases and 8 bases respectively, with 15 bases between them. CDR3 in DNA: TGTGCCAGCAGCTCCCCGTGGGGGAGTGATGAGCAGTTCTTC. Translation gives CASSSPWGSDEQFF.

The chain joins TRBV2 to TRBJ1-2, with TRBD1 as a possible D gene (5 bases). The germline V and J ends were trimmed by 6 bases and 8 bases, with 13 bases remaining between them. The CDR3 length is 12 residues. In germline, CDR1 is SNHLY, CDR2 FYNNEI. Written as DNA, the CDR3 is TGTGCCAGCAGCGCTACAGGAGGGGGCTACACCTTC. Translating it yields CASSATGGGYTF.

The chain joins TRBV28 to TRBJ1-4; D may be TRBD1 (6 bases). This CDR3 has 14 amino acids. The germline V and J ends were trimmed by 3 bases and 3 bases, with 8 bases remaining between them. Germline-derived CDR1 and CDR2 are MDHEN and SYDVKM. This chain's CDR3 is CASSLGASNEKLFF. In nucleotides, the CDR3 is TGTGCCAGCAGTTTGGGGGCTTCTAATGAAAAACTGTTTTTT. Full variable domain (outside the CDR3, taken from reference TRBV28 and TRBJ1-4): DVKVTQSSRYLVKRTGEKVFLECVQDMDHENMFWYRQDPGLGLRLIYFSYDVKMKEKGDIPEGYSVSREKKERFSLILESASTNQTSMYLCASSLGASNEKLFFGSGTQLSVL.

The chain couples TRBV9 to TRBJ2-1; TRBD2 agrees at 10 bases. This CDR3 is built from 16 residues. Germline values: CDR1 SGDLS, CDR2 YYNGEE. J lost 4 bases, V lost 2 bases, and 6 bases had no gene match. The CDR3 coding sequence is TGTGCCAGCAGCGTCTCTAGCGGGAGAGATTACAATGAGCAGTTCTTC. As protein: CASSVSSGRDYNEQFF.

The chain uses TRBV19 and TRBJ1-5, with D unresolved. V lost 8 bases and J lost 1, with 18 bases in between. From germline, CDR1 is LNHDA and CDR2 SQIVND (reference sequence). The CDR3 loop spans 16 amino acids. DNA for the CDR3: TGTGCCAGTTCCCCACTTGGGTCCATAAGCAATCAGCCCCAGCATTTT. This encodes CASSPLGSISNQPQHF.

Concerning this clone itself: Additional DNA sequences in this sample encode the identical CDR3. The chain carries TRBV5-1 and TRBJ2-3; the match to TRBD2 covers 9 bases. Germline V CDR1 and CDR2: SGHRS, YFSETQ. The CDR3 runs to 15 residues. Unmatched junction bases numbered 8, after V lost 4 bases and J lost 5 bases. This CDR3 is CASSLLAGAEDTQYF. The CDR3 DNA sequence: TGCGCCAGCAGCCTGTTAGCGGGAGCAGAAGATACGCAGTATTTT. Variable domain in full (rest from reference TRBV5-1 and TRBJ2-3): KAGVTQTPRYLIKTRGQQVTLSCSPISGHRSVSWYQQTPGQGLQFLFEYFSETQRNKGNFPGRFSGRQFSNSRSEMNVSTLELGDSALYLCASSLLAGAEDTQYFGPGTRLTVL.

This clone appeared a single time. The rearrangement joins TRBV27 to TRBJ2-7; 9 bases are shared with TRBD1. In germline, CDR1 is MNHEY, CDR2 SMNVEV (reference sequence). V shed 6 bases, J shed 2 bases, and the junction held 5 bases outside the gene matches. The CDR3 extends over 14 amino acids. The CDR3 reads CASRWDRATYEQYF. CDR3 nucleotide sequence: TGTGCCAGCAGATGGGACAGGGCAACCTACGAGCAGTACTTC.

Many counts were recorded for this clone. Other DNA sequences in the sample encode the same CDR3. CDR3 DNA: TGTGCCTGGAGTATAGACAGTGGTACTGAAGCTTTCTTT. Protein: CAWSIDSGTEAFF. The chain joins TRBV30 to TRBJ1-1; a possible D gene is TRBD1 (5 bases). The CDR3 runs 13 residues. Germline CDR1 and CDR2: GTSNPN and SVGIG (reference sequence). Trimming left V 2 bases short and J 5 bases short, with 12 bases between.

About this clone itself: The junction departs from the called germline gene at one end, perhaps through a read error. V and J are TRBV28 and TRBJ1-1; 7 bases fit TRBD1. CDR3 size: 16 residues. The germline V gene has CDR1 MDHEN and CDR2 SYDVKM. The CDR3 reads CASSLWTGVMNTEAFF. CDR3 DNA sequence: TGTGCCAGCAGTCTATGGACAGGAGTGATGAACACTGAAGCTTTCTTT.

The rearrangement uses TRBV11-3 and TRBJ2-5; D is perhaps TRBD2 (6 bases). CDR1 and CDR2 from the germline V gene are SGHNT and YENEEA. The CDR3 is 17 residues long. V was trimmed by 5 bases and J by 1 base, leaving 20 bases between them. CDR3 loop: CASSPGWGGKGQETQYF. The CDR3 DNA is TGTGCCAGCAGCCCAGGATGGGGCGGGAAGGGCCAAGAGACCCAGTACTTC.

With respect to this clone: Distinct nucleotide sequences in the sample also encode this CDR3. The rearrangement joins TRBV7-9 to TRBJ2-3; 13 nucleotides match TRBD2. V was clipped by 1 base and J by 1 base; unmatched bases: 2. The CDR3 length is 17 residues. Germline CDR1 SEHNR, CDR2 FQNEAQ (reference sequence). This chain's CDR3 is CASSLGLAGGGTDTQYF. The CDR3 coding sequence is TGTGCCAGCAGCTTAGGACTAGCGGGAGGCGGCACAGATACGCAGTATTTT.

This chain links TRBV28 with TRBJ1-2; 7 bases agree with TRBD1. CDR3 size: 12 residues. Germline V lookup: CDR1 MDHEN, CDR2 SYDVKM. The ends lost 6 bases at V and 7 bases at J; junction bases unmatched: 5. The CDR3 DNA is TGTGCCAGCAGGGAAGGGGGCGCTGGCTACACCTTC. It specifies CASREGGAGYTF.

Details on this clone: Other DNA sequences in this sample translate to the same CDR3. CDR3 region: CASSRGSGETQYF. CDR3 in DNA: TGTGCCAGCAGCCGCGGGAGCGGGGAGACCCAGTACTTC. The gene calls are TRBV7-7 and TRBJ2-5; 7 bases are a match to TRBD2. Germline loops: CDR1 SSHAT, CDR2 FNYEAQ (reference sequence). Unmatched junction bases numbered 5, after V lost 5 bases and J lost 5 bases. The CDR3 extends over 13 amino acids.

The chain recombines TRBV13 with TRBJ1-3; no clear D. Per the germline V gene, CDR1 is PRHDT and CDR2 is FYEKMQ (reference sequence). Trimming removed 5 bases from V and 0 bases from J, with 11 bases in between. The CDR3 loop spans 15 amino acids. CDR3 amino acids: CASSPYASSGNTIYF. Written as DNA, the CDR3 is TGTGCCAGCAGCCCCTATGCGAGCTCTGGAAACACCATATATTTT.

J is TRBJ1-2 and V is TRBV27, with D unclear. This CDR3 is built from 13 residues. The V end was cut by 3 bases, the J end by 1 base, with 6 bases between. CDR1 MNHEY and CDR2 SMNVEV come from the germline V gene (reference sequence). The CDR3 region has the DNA TGTGCCAGCAGTTTTGGGATTAACTATGGCTACACCTTC. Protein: CASSFGINYGYTF.

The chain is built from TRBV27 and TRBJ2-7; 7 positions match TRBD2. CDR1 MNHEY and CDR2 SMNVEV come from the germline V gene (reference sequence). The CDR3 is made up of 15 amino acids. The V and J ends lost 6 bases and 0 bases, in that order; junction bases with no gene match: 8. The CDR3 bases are TGTGCCAGCAGACGTACTAGCGCCCCCTCCTACGAGCAGTACTTC. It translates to CASRRTSAPSYEQYF.

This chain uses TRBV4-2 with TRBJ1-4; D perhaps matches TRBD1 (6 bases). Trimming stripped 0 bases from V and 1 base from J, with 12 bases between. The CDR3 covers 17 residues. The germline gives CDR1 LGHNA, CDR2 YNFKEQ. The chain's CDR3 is CASSQEGHMGTNEKLFF. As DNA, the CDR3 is TGTGCCAGCAGCCAAGAGGGACACATGGGAACTAATGAAAAACTGTTTTTT.

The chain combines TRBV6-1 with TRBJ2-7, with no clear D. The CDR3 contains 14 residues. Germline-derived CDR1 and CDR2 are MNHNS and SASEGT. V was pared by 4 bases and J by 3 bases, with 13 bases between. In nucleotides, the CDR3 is TGTGCCAGCAGTGCTTACCCAGAGAGCTACGAGCAGTACTTC. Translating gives CASSAYPESYEQYF.

The CDR3 sequence: CAIMTDNTEAFF. Here the CDR3 DNA reads TGTGCCATCATGACAGATAACACTGAAGCTTTCTTT. The V gene is TRBV10-3, the J gene TRBJ1-1, with D possibly TRBD1 on 5 matching bases. The germline V and J ends were trimmed by 7 bases and 2 bases, with 8 bases remaining between them. The CDR3 sequence is 12 residues long. Germline CDR1 is ENHRY and CDR2 is SYGVKD.